The 21 T cell receptor beta chains in this list originate from one sample, sequenced in a study of shared clonotypes between healthy human individuals. The protocol was immunoSEQ multiplex PCR, while the TCRdb copy is restricted to in-frame clones and leaves out a portion. This sample has roughly 2.4 million clones; approximately 94% occur once, and the top ten carry approximately 0.13%. The sample taken for sequencing was naive CD4+ T cells sorted from blood. Subset defined: CD45RA+ positively selected. These receptors all come from a man aged 18 to 35 in good health.

This chain uses TRBV30 with TRBJ2-5; no definite D call. Germline loops: CDR1 GTSNPN, CDR2 SVGIG (reference sequence). The CDR3 is made up of 13 amino acids. V lost 4 bases to trimming and J lost 2 bases, with 11 bases between them. The CDR3 here is CAWTWTKQETQYF. CDR3 nucleotides: TGTGCCTGGACGTGGACCAAACAAGAGACCCAGTACTTC.

Only one count was recorded for this clone. The J gene is TRBJ2-5, the V gene TRBV6-1, with a weak D call TRBD1 (6 bases). Germline V lookup: CDR1 MNHNS, CDR2 SASEGT. There are 15 residues in the CDR3. Trimming shortened V by 6 bases and J by 4 bases, and 18 bases separated the two germline ends. The CDR3 region is CASRPDRTVGETQYF. In DNA, the CDR3 is TGTGCCAGCAGACCCGACAGGACGGTGGGAGAGACCCAGTACTTC.

J is TRBJ2-3 and V is TRBV5-4, with TRBD1 as a possible D gene (6 bases). Germline loops: CDR1 SGHNT, CDR2 YYREEE (reference sequence). CDR3 size: 14 residues. V gave up 4 bases and J gave up 4 bases, with 13 bases separating them. CDR3 sequence reads: CASSVQGGSDTQYF. The CDR3 DNA sequence: TGTGCCAGCAGCGTACAGGGTGGATCAGATACGCAGTATTTT.

A single count supports this clone. The chain carries TRBV7-2 and TRBJ1-4, with D unresolved. CDR1 and CDR2 (germline): SGHTA, FQGNSA. Trimming pared 2 bases from V and 0 bases from J, leaving 13 bases between. This CDR3 is 17 amino acids long. CDR3 nucleotides: TGTGCCAGCAGCTTAACTCTAACACCTGCAACTAATGAAAAACTGTTTTTT. Protein: CASSLTLTPATNEKLFF.

In this sample, this clone turned up once. The genes are TRBV6-1 and TRBJ1-2, with D hard to call. The germline CDR1 and CDR2 sequences are MNHNS and SASEGT. This CDR3 has 14 residues. V dropped 9 bases and J dropped 0 bases, with 14 bases sitting between them. CDR3 sequence (DNA): TGTGCCAGTCGGGCAATGTCCGCTAACTATGGCTACACCTTC. It is translated as CASRAMSANYGYTF.

This chain joins TRBV2 and TRBJ2-7; D is uncertain. CDR1 SNHLY and CDR2 FYNNEI come from the germline V gene. The CDR3 covers 12 residues. V lost 3 bases, J lost 6 bases, and 9 bases lay in between. DNA of the CDR3: TGTGCCAGCAGTGACCTCAGCTCCGAGCAGTACTTC. As protein: CASSDLSSEQYF.

The V and J genes are TRBV11-2 and TRBJ2-7; tentative D call: TRBD2 (5 bases). CDR3 length equals 14 residues. Trimming removed 5 bases at V and 6 bases at J, with 17 bases between. CDR1 and CDR2 from the germline V gene are SGHAT and FQNNGV. CDR3 in DNA: TGTGCCAGCAGCGGGAAGGGCGCTCGGGGCGAGCAGTACTTC. This codes for CASSGKGARGEQYF.

The V and J genes are TRBV28 and TRBJ1-3; D is unclear. Germline V gene lookup returns CDR1 MDHEN and CDR2 SYDVKM. Deletions cut 7 bases from V and 2 bases from J, with 6 bases between. The CDR3 spans 12 residues. Here the CDR3 reads CASKRAGNTIYF. The CDR3 nucleotides are TGTGCCAGCAAAAGGGCTGGAAACACCATATATTTT. Complete variable domain (other parts from reference TRBV28 and TRBJ1-3): DVKVTQSSRYLVKRTGEKVFLECVQDMDHENMFWYRQDPGLGLRLIYFSYDVKMKEKGDIPEGYSVSREKKERFSLILESASTNQTSMYLCASKRAGNTIYFGEGSWLTVV.

The chain is built from TRBV5-1 and TRBJ2-6; D could derive from TRBD1 or TRBD2 (5 bases each). Per the germline V gene, CDR1 is SGHRS and CDR2 is YFSETQ. Trimming removed 7 bases at V and 1 base at J, with 9 bases between. This CDR3 comprises 14 residues. Here the CDR3 reads CASRDPSGANVLTF. The CDR3 region has the DNA TGCGCCAGCCGGGACCCGTCTGGGGCCAACGTCCTGACTTTC.

This chain joins TRBV30 and TRBJ2-1, with D possibly matching TRBD2 (6 bases). The germline V gene has CDR1 GTSNPN and CDR2 SVGIG (reference sequence). The CDR3 extends over 14 amino acids. V gave up 0 bases and J gave up 7 bases, with 13 bases separating them. In DNA, the CDR3 is TGTGCCTGGAGTGTTGGGCTAGCGATAAATGAGCAGTTCTTC. Encoded protein: CAWSVGLAINEQFF.

This sequence joins TRBV6-4 and TRBJ1-1; D not certain. From germline, CDR1 is MRHNA and CDR2 SNTAGT. This CDR3 region has 14 residues. Trimming stripped 6 bases from V and 0 bases from J, with 11 bases between. The CDR3 DNA reads as TGTGCCAGCAGAGAAAGCTATATGAACACTGAAGCTTTCTTT. This encodes CASRESYMNTEAFF.

This clone has a single count. This chain connects TRBV7-2 to TRBJ2-3; a weak D match, TRBD2 (6 bases). The germline CDR1 and CDR2 sequences are SGHTA and FQGNSA. V was cut by 6 bases and J by 4 bases, with 14 bases left in between. CDR3 size: 14 residues. The chain's CDR3 is CASRPTSGSDTQYF. CDR3 nucleotides: TGTGCCAGCAGACCGACTAGTGGGTCAGATACGCAGTATTTT.

This chain links TRBV10-3 with TRBJ2-2, with a possible D match to TRBD2 (6 bases). The CDR3 spans 15 residues. The V and J ends lost 4 bases and 1 base respectively, with 10 bases between them. The germline V gene encodes CDR1 ENHRY and CDR2 SYGVKD. CDR3 in DNA: TGTGCCATCAGTGCGATGGGGGGGAACACCGGGGAGCTGTTTTTT. Protein sequence: CAISAMGGNTGELFF.

V gene TRBV5-6 combines with J gene TRBJ2-3; 10 bases line up with TRBD2. After removal of 1 base from V and 2 bases from J, the junction contained 7 bases not matched to a gene. This CDR3 is built from 17 residues. Germline V gene lookup returns CDR1 SGHDT and CDR2 YYEEEE. For the CDR3, the DNA is TGTGCCAGCAGCTTGCCTAGCGGGGGCTCCTCCACAGATACGCAGTATTTT. Translation gives CASSLPSGGSSTDTQYF.

This chain uses TRBV4-1 with TRBJ2-7; 9 bases fit TRBD2. The V gene's germline CDR1 is MGHRA and CDR2 YSYEKL. V was clipped by 4 bases and J by 3 bases; unmatched bases: 7. This CDR3 contains 15 residues. This CDR3 reads CASSPRLAERYEQYF. CDR3 DNA sequence: TGCGCCAGCAGCCCAAGACTAGCGGAACGCTACGAGCAGTACTTC.

The rearrangement links TRBV9 to TRBJ2-3, with no clear D. Deletions cut 5 bases from V and 0 bases from J, with 16 bases between. This CDR3 is built from 16 residues. Germline V gives CDR1 SGDLS, CDR2 YYNGEE. CDR3 sequence reads: CASRAAGTTSTDTQYF. The CDR3 DNA sequence: TGTGCCAGCAGGGCAGCCGGAACTACTAGCACAGATACGCAGTATTTT.

The J gene is TRBJ1-1, the V gene TRBV28; 7 bases map to TRBD1. V was clipped by 6 bases and J by 9 bases; unmatched bases: 16. Germline V gene data show CDR1 as MDHEN and CDR2 as SYDVKM. The CDR3 extends over 15 amino acids. DNA for the CDR3: TGTGCCAGCAGCCCGGGACAGTTGGGGGCGGTAAAAGCTTTCTTT. This gives the protein CASSPGQLGAVKAFF.

CDR3 in DNA: TGTGCCTGGACTAGGGAGGTAGGGACCTACGAGCAGTACTTC. This gives the protein CAWTREVGTYEQYF. The rearrangement joins TRBV30 to TRBJ2-7, with a possible D match to TRBD2 (6 bases). With 4 bases removed from V and 2 bases from J, the gap between germline ends came to 15 bases. CDR1 and CDR2 (germline): GTSNPN, SVGIG (reference sequence). This CDR3 spans 14 amino acids.

The genes are TRBV6-5 and TRBJ2-5; no firm D call. The germline V gene has CDR1 MNHEY and CDR2 SVGAGI. V gave up 4 bases and J gave up 5 bases, with 8 bases separating them. The CDR3 has 12 residues. The CDR3 nucleotides read TGTGCCAGCAGTTTGGACGGGGAGACCCAGTACTTC. Translation gives CASSLDGETQYF.

The V and J genes are TRBV9 and TRBJ2-3; no definite D call. Trimming cost V 0 bases and J 2 bases, with 7 bases left between them. Germline-derived CDR1 and CDR2 are SGDLS and YYNGEE. The CDR3 consists of 14 residues. DNA of the CDR3: TGTGCCAGCAGCGTAGGGGTAGACACAGATACGCAGTATTTT. Its translation is CASSVGVDTDTQYF.

The chain is built from TRBV28 and TRBJ1-2; 7 bases fit TRBD1. The junction had 8 bases not matched to a gene; V was cut back by 8 bases and J by 8 bases. The CDR3 runs 12 residues. Germline CDR1 MDHEN, CDR2 SYDVKM. The CDR3 sequence is CASAKQGQGYTF. CDR3 in DNA: TGTGCCAGCGCGAAACAGGGGCAAGGCTACACCTTC.